This T cell receptor (beta chain) was observed in a study of patients and donors after allogeneic stem cell transplantation. TCRdb used MiXCR to reprocess the RT-PCR reads, holding one entry per CDR3 protein. The table lists approximately 200,000 distinct CDR3 sequences, 13% to 15% of them singletons. CDR3 size: 15 residues. Germline assignment: CDR1 MGHRA and CDR2 YSYEKL. J lost 2 bases, V lost 2 bases, and 2 bases had no gene match. The clonotype comes from a human donor who was either an allogeneic HSCT recipient or a stem cell or donor lymphocyte infusion donor (not recorded which). It is not recorded whose cells these are; they may come from a transplant donor. The rearrangement uses TRBV4-1 and TRBJ2-1; 8 bases map to TRBD2. The sequencing input was blood, either unsorted or a sorted T cell fraction (not recorded which). CDR3 in DNA: TGCGCCAGCAGCCAAACTAGCGGAGCCTACAATGAGCAGTTCTTC. This sequence encodes CASSQTSGAYNEQFF.